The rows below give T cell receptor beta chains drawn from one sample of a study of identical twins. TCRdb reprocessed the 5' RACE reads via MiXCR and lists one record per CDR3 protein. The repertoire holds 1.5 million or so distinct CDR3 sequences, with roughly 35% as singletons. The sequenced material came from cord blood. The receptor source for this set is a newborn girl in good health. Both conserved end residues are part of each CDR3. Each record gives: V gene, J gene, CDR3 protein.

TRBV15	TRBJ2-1	CATSAGLHNEQFF
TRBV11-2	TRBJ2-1	CASSPWTPNPPEQFF
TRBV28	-	CASSLMSSEILHEQYF
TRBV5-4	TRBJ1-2	CASCLDRLYGYTF
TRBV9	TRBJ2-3	CASSVGVAVDTQYF
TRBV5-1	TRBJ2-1	CASSNRIKGLAGYNEQFF
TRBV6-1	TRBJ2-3	CASTFGGPSSADTQYF
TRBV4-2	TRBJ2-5	CASSQDRTSGPKETQYF
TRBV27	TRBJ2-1	CASSLSGLAGFNEQFF
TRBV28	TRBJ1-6	CASSFLSGTGGGSYNSPLHF
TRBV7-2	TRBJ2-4	CASSLPGKNIQYF
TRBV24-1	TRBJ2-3	CATSDLGDTQYF
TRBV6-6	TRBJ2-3	CASSYSAGRTDTQYF
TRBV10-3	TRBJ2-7	CAITQGAGTGYNEQYF
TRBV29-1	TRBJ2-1	CSAPPPTNEQFF
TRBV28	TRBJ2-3	CASSFAARGTDTQYF
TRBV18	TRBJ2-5	CASSPQPIPQETQYF
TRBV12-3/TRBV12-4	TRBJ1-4	CASSPDRNYEKLFF
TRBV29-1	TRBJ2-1	CSVVKRGEAAYNEQFF
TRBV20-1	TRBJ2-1	CSATLTSGSYNEQFF
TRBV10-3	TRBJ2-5	CAISEPGLAGQETQYF
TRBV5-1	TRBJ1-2	CASSLGTGEGGYTF
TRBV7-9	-	CASSLGPFFEQYF
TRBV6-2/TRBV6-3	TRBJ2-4	CASSYQPLWERGGRDIQYF
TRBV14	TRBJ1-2	CASSQQRGSGCTF
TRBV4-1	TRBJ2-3	CASSHLGGPFTDTQYF
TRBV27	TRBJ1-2	CASSPARFYGYTF
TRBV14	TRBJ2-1	CASSHPAGLTMNEQFF
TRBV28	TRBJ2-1	CASSLPPGYRQFF
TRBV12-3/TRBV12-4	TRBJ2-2	CASSLEAGGHTGELFF
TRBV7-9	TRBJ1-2	CASSLGGINYGYTF
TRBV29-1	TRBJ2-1	CSVEASGSYNEQFF
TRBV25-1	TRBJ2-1	CASSYQGATSGENNEQFF